The rows below give T cell receptor beta chains drawn from one sample of a study of CD8+CD57+ T cells in acquired aplastic anemia. One entry per CDR3 protein results from TCRdb running MiXCR on the reads. The sample has approximately 250,000 distinct CDR3 sequences; 82% are singletons. Sample: sorted CD4+, CD8+, or CD8+CD57+ T cells (not recorded which) from PBMCs. Source of these receptors: a human donor with aplastic anemia. Each CDR3 is given with its conserved first and last residue. D genes are given only for firm matches. Rows give clone size only sometimes, using once, few, many, or a class for an expanded clone.

TRBJ1-2,TRBV6-6,many,NA,CASSHQGVLNYGYTF,TGTGCCAGCAGCCACCAAGGAGTACTTAACTATGGCTACACCTTC
TRBJ1-1,TRBV20-1,many,NA,CSASGGSDTEAFF,TGCAGTGCTAGTGGGGGTAGTGACACTGAAGCTTTCTTT
TRBJ2-1,TRBV7-4,NA,NA,CAGKGARESQYFGQFF,NA
TRBJ2-1,TRBV7-8,once,NA,CASSIASGAYKQYFF,TGTGCCAGCAGTATAGCGAGCGGAGCCTACAAGCAGTATTTCTTC
TRBJ2-3,TRBV7-3,NA,NA,CASSVGGRGTQYF,TGTGCCAGCAGCGTCGGCGGCAGAGGGACGCAGTATTTT
TRBJ1-1,TRBV5-6,NA,NA,CASSLVVAGNTEAFF,TGTGCCAGCAGCTTGGTAGTAGCAGGGAACACTGAAGCTTTCTTT
TRBJ2-3,TRBV15,NA,NA,CATSRGCSHDTQYF,TGTGCCACCAGCAGGGGCTGCAGCCACGATACGCAGTATTTC
TRBJ2-3,TRBV7-2,NA,TRBD1,CASSLTGGADTHYF,TGTGCCAGCAGCTTGACAGGGGGCGCCGACACTCACTACTTC
TRBJ2-5,TRBV7-9,NA,TRBD2,CASSFQRSGGCDENQYF,TGTGCCAGCAGCTTTCAAAGAAGCGGGGGGTGCGATGAGAACCAGTACTTC
TRBJ2-5,TRBV7-2,NA,TRBD2,CASSLGSGSGDTQF,TGTGCCAGCAGCTTGGGCAGCGGGAGCGGAGATACGCAGTTC
TRBJ2-3,TRBV7-9,NA,NA,CASSFARSAGSEDF,TGTGCCAGCAGCTTTGCAAGAAGCGCGGGGAGCGAGGATTTT
TRBJ2-5,TRBV7-9,NA,NA,CDSSSPGSYGANVYF,TGTGACAGCAGCTCACCGGGTAGCTACGGGGCCAACGTCTACTTC
TRBJ2-1,TRBV7-8,NA,TRBD2,CASSDAGGHEPLF,TGTGCCAGCAGTGATGCGGGGGGTCACGAGCCGTTGTTC
TRBJ2-5,TRBV7-9,NA,NA,CASSRASSYGANVF,TGTGCCAGCAGCAGAGCGAGTAGCTACGGGGCCAACGTCTTC
TRBJ2-1,TRBV5-5,few,TRBD2,CASSSSQGGGSDEQFF,TGTGCCAGCAGCTCCTCACAGGGCGGGGGGAGCGATGAGCAGTTCTTC
TRBJ1-1,TRBV9,NA,TRBD1,CASNLQGANTEAFF,TGTGCCAGCAATCTTCAGGGGGCGAACACTGAAGCTTTCTTT
TRBJ2-3,TRBV6-2/TRBV6-3,many,NA,CASSYARSSTDTQYF,TGTGCCAGCAGTTACGCCAGGAGTAGCACAGATACGCAGTATTTT
TRBJ2-5,TRBV2,NA,NA,CASSFETGRGETQYF,TGTGCCAGCAGTTTCGAAACAGGGAGGGGAGAGACCCAGTACTTC
TRBJ2-7,TRBV7-3,NA,TRBD1,CASSSDRGDPTSSQYF,TGTGCCAGCAGCAGCGACAGGGGAGATCCTACGAGCAGTCAGTACTTC
TRBJ2-3,TRBV7-6,NA,NA,CASSLAPGAKETQYF,TGTGCCAGCAGCTTAGCGCCCGGGGCAAAAGAGACCCAGTATTTT
TRBJ2-5,TRBV28,many,TRBD2,CASNLAGEETQYF,TGTGCCAGCAATCTAGCGGGAGAGGAGACCCAGTACTTC
TRBJ2-3,TRBV7-2,once,TRBD1,CASSGTGTFTQYF,TGTGCCAGCAGCGGGACAGGGACGTTTACGCAGTATTTT
TRBJ2-1,TRBV29-1,NA,TRBD1,CSVGGTGGLNEQFF,TGCAGCGTTGGAGGGACAGGGGGCCTCAATGAGCAGTTCTTC
TRBJ2-3,TRBV11-1,once,TRBD1,CASSLAVWTGTITDTQYF,TGTGCCAGCAGCTTAGCCGTTTGGACAGGAACCATCACAGATACGCAGTATTTT
TRBJ1-5,TRBV7-8,NA,NA,CASSVGTARNPPSHF,TGTGCCAGCAGCGTAGGGACCGCCCGAAATCCGCCTTCGCATTTT
TRBJ1-2,TRBV7-2,NA,TRBD1,CASSFYPDGTALSGYTF,TGTGCCAGCAGCTTTTATCCAGACGGGACAGCCCTTTCCGGCTACACCTTC